A single sample is the source of the 8 T cell receptor beta chains below, sequenced in a study of T-cell memory formation after mild COVID-19. Using its own MiXCR run on the 5' RACE reads, TCRdb lists one record per CDR3 protein. The sample holds roughly 560,000 distinct CDR3 sequences; about 20% are singletons and the top ten take under 15%. Sequenced: PBMCs or a T cell subset sorted from them (not recorded which). Every receptor here comes from an adult woman who had mild COVID-19 (a few samples of this study predate the infection). Cell type and time point are not known.

The chain carries TRBV12-3 or TRBV12-4 and TRBJ1-5; D is ambiguous. The CDR3 sequence is 14 residues long. The V and J ends lost 6 bases and 9 bases respectively, with 18 bases between them. This CDR3 reads CASRTGSYGGPQHF. In DNA form, the CDR3 reads TGTGCCAGCAGAACGGGGTCTTATGGTGGGCCCCAGCATTTT.

The gene calls are TRBV5-1 and TRBJ2-2; 8 bases line up with TRBD1. The V gene end was trimmed by 3 bases and the J gene end by 4 bases; junction bases not matched to a gene: 5. There are 15 residues in the CDR3. Germline V gene data show CDR1 as SGHRS and CDR2 as YFSETQ. CDR3 in DNA: TGCGCCAGCAGCTCGGGACAGGCTAGCACCGGGGAGCTGTTTTTT. This encodes CASSSGQASTGELFF.

This clonotype was detected only a few times. The chain has TRBV5-1 and TRBJ2-5, with TRBD2 as a possible D gene (5 bases). Germline V CDR1 and CDR2: SGHRS, YFSETQ. V lost 2 bases to trimming and J lost 5 bases, with 19 bases between them. The CDR3 has 16 residues. CDR3 region: CASSLKDGRQRETQYF. As DNA, the CDR3 is TGCGCCAGCAGCTTAAAGGACGGCAGGCAGCGGGAGACCCAGTACTTC.

There are a few counts of this clonotype. V usage is TRBV27 and J usage is TRBJ1-1, with 9 bases aligning to TRBD1. Losses at the gene ends were 3 bases for V and 0 bases for J; bases not matched to a gene: 8. Looked up from germline, CDR1 is MNHEY and CDR2 is SMNVEV (reference sequence). CDR3 length: 17 amino acids. The CDR3, as DNA: TGTGCCAGCAGTTTTGGTGTGGGACAGGGCATGAACACTGAAGCTTTCTTT. It codes for CASSFGVGQGMNTEAFF.

The rearrangement uses TRBV19 and TRBJ1-5; D gene ambiguous. V was cut by 3 bases and J by 5 bases, with 5 bases left in between. From germline, CDR1 is LNHDA and CDR2 SQIVND (reference sequence). This CDR3 comprises 12 residues. CDR3 bases: TGTGCCAGTAGTATGGGGTATCAGCCCCAGCATTTT. It translates to CASSMGYQPQHF.

V usage is TRBV7-2 and J usage is TRBJ1-2; D gene unclear. Germline V gene lookup returns CDR1 SGHTA and CDR2 FQGNSA. This CDR3 is 13 amino acids long. The V end lost 5 bases, the J end lost 3 bases, and 10 bases lay between the germline ends. CDR3 sequence reads: CASSLTVDYGYTF. DNA for the CDR3: TGTGCCAGCAGCCTCACGGTGGACTATGGCTACACCTTC.

This clonotype appeared a few times. V and J are TRBV7-9 and TRBJ1-1; 8 bases are a match to TRBD1. The V gene end was trimmed by 3 bases and the J gene end by 4 bases; junction bases not matched to a gene: 10. CDR3 size: 16 residues. Per germline, CDR1 SEHNR and CDR2 FQNEAQ (reference sequence). Written as DNA, the CDR3 is TGTGCCAGCAGCTTCTTAGGACAGGGTCTCCGCACTGAAGCTTTCTTT. It specifies CASSFLGQGLRTEAFF.

This clonotype was detected only a few times. This chain links TRBV20-1 with TRBJ2-7; 8 nucleotides align to TRBD2. V lost 4 bases and J lost 7; bases outside the gene matches: 9. This CDR3 comprises 13 residues. The germline V gene has CDR1 DFQATT and CDR2 SNEGSKA (reference sequence). The CDR3 region has the DNA TGCAGTGCTAATCAAGCGGGAGAGGGGGAGCAGTACTTC. It is translated as CSANQAGEGEQYF.